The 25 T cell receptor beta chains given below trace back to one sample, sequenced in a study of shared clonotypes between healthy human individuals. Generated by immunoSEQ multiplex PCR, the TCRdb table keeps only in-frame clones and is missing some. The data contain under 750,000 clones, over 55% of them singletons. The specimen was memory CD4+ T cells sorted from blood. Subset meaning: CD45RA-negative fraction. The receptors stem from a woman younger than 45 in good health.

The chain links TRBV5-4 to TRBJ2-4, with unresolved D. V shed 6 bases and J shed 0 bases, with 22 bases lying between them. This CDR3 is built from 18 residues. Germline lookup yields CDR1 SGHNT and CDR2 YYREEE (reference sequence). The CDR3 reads CASTGRPVRLGAKNIQYF. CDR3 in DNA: TGTGCCAGCACCGGGCGGCCTGTGAGATTAGGAGCCAAAAACATTCAGTACTTC.

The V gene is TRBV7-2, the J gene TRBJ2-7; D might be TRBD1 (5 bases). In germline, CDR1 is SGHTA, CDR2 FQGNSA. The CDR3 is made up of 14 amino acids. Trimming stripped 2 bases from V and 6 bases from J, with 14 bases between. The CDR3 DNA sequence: TGTGCCAGCAGCTTAAACAGGCTAACCATCGAGCAGTACTTC. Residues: CASSLNRLTIEQYF.

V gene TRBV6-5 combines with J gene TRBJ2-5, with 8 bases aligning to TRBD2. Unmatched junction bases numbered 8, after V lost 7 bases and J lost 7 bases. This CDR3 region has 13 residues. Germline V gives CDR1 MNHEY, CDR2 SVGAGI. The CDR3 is CASTRGGAGTQYF. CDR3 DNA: TGTGCCAGCACCCGGGGGGGTGCGGGGACCCAGTACTTC.

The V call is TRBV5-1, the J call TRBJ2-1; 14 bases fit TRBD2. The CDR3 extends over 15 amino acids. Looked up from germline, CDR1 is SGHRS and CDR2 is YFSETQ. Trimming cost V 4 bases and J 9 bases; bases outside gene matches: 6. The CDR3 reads CASSMGLAGVSEQFF. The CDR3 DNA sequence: TGCGCCAGCAGCATGGGACTAGCGGGAGTTAGTGAGCAGTTCTTC. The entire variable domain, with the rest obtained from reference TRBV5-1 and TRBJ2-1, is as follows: KAGVTQTPRYLIKTRGQQVTLSCSPISGHRSVSWYQQTPGQGLQFLFEYFSETQRNKGNFPGRFSGRQFSNSRSEMNVSTLELGDSALYLCASSMGLAGVSEQFFGPGTRLTVL.

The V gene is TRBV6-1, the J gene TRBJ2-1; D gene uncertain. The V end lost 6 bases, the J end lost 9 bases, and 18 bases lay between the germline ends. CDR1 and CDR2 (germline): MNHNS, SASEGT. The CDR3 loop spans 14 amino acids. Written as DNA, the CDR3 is TGTGCCAGCAGCCAGATAAACTCGGTCAGTGAGCAGTTCTTC. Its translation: CASSQINSVSEQFF.

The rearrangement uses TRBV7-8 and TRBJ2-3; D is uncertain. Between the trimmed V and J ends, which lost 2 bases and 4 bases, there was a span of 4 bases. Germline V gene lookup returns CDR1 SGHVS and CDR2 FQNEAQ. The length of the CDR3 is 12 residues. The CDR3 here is CASSLIADTQYF. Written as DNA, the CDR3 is TGTGCCAGCAGCTTAATCGCAGATACGCAGTATTTT.

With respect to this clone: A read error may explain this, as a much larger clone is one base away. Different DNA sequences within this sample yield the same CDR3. The CDR3 loop reads CASSAGSGANVLTF. CDR3 sequence (DNA): TGTGCCAGCAGTGCGGGCTCTGGGGCCAACGTCCTGACTTTC. V gene TRBV6-5 combines with J gene TRBJ2-6; D possibly corresponds to TRBD2 (5 bases). This CDR3 contains 14 residues. Germline V gene sequence: CDR1 MNHEY, CDR2 SVGAGI. The V end lost 5 bases, the J end lost 0 bases, and 5 bases lay between the germline ends.

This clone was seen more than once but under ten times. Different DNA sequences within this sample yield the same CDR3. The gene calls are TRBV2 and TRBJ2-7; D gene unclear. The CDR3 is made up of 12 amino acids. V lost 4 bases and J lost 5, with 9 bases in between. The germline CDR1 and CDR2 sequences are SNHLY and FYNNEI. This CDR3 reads CASSVKGHEQYF. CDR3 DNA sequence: TGTGCCAGCAGTGTCAAGGGCCACGAGCAGTACTTC.

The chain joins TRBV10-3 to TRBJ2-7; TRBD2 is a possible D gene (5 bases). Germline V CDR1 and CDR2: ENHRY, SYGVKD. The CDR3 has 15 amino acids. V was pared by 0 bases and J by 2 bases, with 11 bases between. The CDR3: CAISESWESTYEQYF. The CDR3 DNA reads TGTGCCATCAGTGAGTCGTGGGAGAGTACCTACGAGCAGTACTTC.

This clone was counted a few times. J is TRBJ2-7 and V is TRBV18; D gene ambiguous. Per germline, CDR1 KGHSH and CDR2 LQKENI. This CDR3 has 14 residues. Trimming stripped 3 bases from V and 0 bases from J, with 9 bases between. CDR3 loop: CASSPLDPSYEQYF. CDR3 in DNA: TGTGCCAGCTCACCTCTAGACCCCTCCTACGAGCAGTACTTC.

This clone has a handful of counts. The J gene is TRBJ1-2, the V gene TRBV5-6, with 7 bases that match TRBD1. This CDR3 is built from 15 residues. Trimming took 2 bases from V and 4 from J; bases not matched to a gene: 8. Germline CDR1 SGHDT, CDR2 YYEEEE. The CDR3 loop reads CASSLPGTAIYGYTF. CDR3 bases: TGTGCCAGCAGCTTACCCGGGACAGCGATCTATGGCTACACCTTC. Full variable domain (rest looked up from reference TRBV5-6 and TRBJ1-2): DAGVTQSPTHLIKTRGQQVTLRCSPKSGHDTVSWYQQALGQGPQFIFQYYEEEERQRGNFPDRFSGHQFPNYSSELNVNALLLGDSALYLCASSLPGTAIYGYTFGSGTRLTVV.

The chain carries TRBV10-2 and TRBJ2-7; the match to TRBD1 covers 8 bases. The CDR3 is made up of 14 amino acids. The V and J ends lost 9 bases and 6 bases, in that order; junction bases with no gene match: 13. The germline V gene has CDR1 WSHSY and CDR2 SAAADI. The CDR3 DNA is TGCGCCAGTGGACAGGGTAACCATGGGGGCGAGCAGTACTTC. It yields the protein CASGQGNHGGEQYF.

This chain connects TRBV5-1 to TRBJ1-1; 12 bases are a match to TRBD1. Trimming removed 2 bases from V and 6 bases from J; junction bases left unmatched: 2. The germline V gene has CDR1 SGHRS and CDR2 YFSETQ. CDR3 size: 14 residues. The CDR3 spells CASSFGTGGAEAFF. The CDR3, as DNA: TGCGCCAGCAGCTTCGGGACAGGGGGCGCTGAAGCTTTCTTT.

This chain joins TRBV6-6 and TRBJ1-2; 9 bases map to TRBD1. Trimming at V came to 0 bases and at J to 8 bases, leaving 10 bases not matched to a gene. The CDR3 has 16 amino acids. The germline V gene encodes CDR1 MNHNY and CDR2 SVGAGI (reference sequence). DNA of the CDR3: TGTGCCAGCAGTTACTCGGGGACAGGGACGGCTAGCGGCTACACCTTC. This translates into CASSYSGTGTASGYTF.

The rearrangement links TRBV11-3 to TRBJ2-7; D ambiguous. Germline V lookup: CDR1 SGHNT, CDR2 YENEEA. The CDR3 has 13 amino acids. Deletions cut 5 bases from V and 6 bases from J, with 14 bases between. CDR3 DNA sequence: TGTGCCAGCAGCCTTTCTTTGGCAGCCGAGCAGTACTTC. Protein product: CASSLSLAAEQYF. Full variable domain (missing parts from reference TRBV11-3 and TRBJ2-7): EAGVVQSPRYKIIEKKQPVAFWCNPISGHNTLYWYLQNLGQGPELLIRYENEEAVDDSQLPKDRFSAERLKGVDSTLKIQPAELGDSAVYLCASSLSLAAEQYFGPGTRLTVT.

The CDR3 here is CASSSLAGPIINTGELFF. Here the CDR3 DNA reads TGTGCCAGCAGTTCCCTAGCGGGACCGATAATAAACACCGGGGAGCTGTTTTTT. J is TRBJ2-2 and V is TRBV27; 9 bases line up with TRBD2. The CDR3 contains 18 residues. Germline V CDR1 and CDR2: MNHEY, SMNVEV (reference sequence). With 4 bases clipped from V and 2 bases from J, the junction kept 11 bases outside the gene matches.

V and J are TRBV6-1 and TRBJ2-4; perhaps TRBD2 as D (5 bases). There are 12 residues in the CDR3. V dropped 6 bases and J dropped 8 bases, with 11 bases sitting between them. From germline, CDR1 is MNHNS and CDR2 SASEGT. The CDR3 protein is CASRTGWDIQYF. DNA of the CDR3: TGTGCCAGCAGAACGGGATGGGACATTCAGTACTTC.

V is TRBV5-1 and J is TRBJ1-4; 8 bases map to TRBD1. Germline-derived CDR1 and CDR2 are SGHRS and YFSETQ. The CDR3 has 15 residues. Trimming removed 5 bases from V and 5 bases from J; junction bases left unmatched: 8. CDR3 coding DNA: TGCGCCAGCAGTGAAAGGACAGGGACGAATGAAAAACTGTTTTTT. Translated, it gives CASSERTGTNEKLFF.

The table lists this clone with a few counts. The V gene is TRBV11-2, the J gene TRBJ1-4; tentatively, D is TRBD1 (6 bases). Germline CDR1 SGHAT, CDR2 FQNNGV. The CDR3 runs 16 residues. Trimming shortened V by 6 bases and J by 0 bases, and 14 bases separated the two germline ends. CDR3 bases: TGTGCCAGCAGTCCCTACAGGGATGCAACTAATGAAAAACTGTTTTTT. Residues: CASSPYRDATNEKLFF.

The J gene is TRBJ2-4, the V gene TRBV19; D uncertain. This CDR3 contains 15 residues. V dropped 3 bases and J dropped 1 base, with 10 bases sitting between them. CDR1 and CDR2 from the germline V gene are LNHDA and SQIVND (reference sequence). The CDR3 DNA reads TGTGCCAGTAGTATTCCAGCAAGCGCCAAAAACATTCAGTACTTC. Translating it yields CASSIPASAKNIQYF. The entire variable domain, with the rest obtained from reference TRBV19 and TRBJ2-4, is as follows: DGGITQSPKYLFRKEGQNVTLSCEQNLNHDAMYWYRQDPGQGLRLIYYSQIVNDFQKGDIAEGYSVSREKKESFPLTVTSAQKNPTAFYLCASSIPASAKNIQYFGAGTRLSVL.

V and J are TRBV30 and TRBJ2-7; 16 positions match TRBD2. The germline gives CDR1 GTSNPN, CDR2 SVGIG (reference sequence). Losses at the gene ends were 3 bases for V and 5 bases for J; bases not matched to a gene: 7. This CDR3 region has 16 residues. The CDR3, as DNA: TGTGCCTGGAGCGGGCCGGGACTAGCGGGAGGGCACGAGCAGTACTTC. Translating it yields CAWSGPGLAGGHEQYF.

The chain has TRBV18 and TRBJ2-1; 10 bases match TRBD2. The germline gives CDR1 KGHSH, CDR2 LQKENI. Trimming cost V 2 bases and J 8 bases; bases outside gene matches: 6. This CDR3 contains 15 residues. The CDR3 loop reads CASSPGAGGLDEQFF. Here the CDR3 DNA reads TGTGCCAGCTCACCAGGAGCGGGAGGGTTGGATGAGCAGTTCTTC.

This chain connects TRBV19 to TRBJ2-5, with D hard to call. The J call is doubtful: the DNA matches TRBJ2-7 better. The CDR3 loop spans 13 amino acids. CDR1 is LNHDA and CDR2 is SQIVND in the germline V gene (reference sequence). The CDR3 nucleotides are TGTGCCAGTAGCCCGGACGTAGCCTACGAGCAGTACTTC. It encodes CASSPDVAYEQYF.

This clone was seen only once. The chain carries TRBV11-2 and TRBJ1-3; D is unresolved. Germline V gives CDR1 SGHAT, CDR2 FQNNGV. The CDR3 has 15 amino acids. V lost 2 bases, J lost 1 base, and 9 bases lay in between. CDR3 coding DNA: TGTGCCAGCAGCTTAAATTCGGGGTCTGGAAACACCATATATTTT. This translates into CASSLNSGSGNTIYF.

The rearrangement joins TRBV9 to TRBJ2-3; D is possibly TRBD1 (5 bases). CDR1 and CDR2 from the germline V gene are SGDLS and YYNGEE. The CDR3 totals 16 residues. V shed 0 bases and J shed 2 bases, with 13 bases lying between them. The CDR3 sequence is CASSVAYRGATDTQYF. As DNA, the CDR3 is TGTGCCAGCAGCGTAGCTTATAGGGGCGCCACAGATACGCAGTATTTT.